Following are 3 T cell receptor beta chains from one sample sequenced in a study of blood T cells in healthy people across ages. PCR was performed a second time for about 7 to 11 cycles using a sample-barcoded 5' primer and a J-beta primer mix. TCRdb used MiXCR to reprocess the 5' RACE reads, holding one entry per CDR3 protein. Counted here are under 2,000,000 distinct CDR3 sequences, 49% occurring once; the ten biggest clones make up more than 2%. The sequenced sample consisted of blood. The receptors shown here come from a woman in her 40s in good health.

The rearrangement joins TRBV20-1 to TRBJ1-6; D is unresolved. Germline lookup yields CDR1 DFQATT and CDR2 SNEGSKA (reference sequence). This CDR3 has 15 residues. V gave up 3 bases and J gave up 9 bases, with 18 bases separating them. CDR3 loop: CSARGSETFASPLHF. CDR3 in DNA: TGCAGTGCTAGGGGGTCGGAGACGTTTGCTTCACCCCTCCACTTT.

This clonotype occurred a few times. V is TRBV6-2 or TRBV6-3 and J is TRBJ2-7; D is unclear. This CDR3 spans 16 amino acids. CDR1 and CDR2 (germline): MNHEY, SVGEGT. Deletions cut 2 bases from V and 3 bases from J, with 17 bases between. In DNA form, the CDR3 reads TGTGCCAGCAGTTACATCGGTCCCCCCTTGGGCTACGAGCAGTACTTC. This encodes CASSYIGPPLGYEQYF.

V and J are TRBV27 and TRBJ1-1, with D possibly matching TRBD1 (6 bases). CDR3 length equals 16 residues. Trimming stripped 1 base from V and 0 bases from J, with 12 bases between. The germline V gene has CDR1 MNHEY and CDR2 SMNVEV (reference sequence). The CDR3 DNA is TGTGCCAGCAGTTTATTTCCGAAGGGGGTGAACACTGAAGCTTTCTTT. Its translation is CASSLFPKGVNTEAFF.